Detailed here is one T cell receptor (beta chain). No antigen is known for it. This sample stems from a study of shared clonotypes between healthy human individuals. The germline gives CDR1 MNHEY, CDR2 SVGAGI. This CDR3 has 14 amino acids. V gave up 4 bases and J gave up 2 bases, with 11 bases separating them. Study results and limitations: The researchers took only blood, and tissue repertoires probably look different.

It was 200 to 250 ng DNA, about 30,000 T cell genomes, that sorted-subset replicate PCRs used. Measured with immunoSEQ multiplex PCR; TCRdb has only the in-frame clones, and not every one. The table shows 1,400,000 or so clones, with approximately 98.5% occurring only once. Donors had no recently reported acute infections or vaccinations and were HIV-negative. The chain couples TRBV6-5 to TRBJ1-1; perhaps TRBD1 as D (6 bases). The sequenced sample consisted of naive CD4+ T cells sorted from blood. As for subset: CD45RA+ positively selected. The source is a man younger than 45 in good health. CDR3: CASSFRGTNTEAFF. Here the CDR3 DNA reads TGTGCCAGCAGTTTCAGGGGAACAAACACTGAAGCTTTCTTT.